This record looks at one T cell receptor beta chain sequence and its context. This sample stems from a study of T cell changes during pregnancy in multiple sclerosis. Germline CDR1 and CDR2: KGHSH and LQKENI. The CDR3 runs to 14 residues. Between the trimmed V and J ends, which lost 3 bases and 5 bases, there was a span of 13 bases. Profiled with immunoSEQ multiplex PCR; TCRdb holds only in-frame clones, not every one. The sample has 85,000 to 130,000 clones, less than 95% seen once; the top ten hold roughly 1.5%. This TCR derives from a female donor with multiple sclerosis, enrolled in a pregnancy study. The J gene is TRBJ1-2, the V gene TRBV18; no clear D gene. This specimen consisted of peripheral blood, obtained after pregnancy. The CDR3 reads CASSPTTSLYGYTF. The CDR3 nucleotides are TGTGCCAGCTCACCGACAACTTCCCTTTATGGCTACACCTTC.